This T cell receptor (beta chain) was documented in a study of blood T cell repertoires in COVID-19. Study-wide context: The United States, Italy and Spain supplied acute and convalescent COVID-19 samples. In each case, the material was cDNA or gDNA derived from T cells, B-cell-depleted T cells, or PBMCs.

The J segment lost 7 bases and the V segment lost 1 base, leaving 5 bases of the junction unmatched. Germline V gene data show CDR1 as SGDLS and CDR2 as YYNGEE. The CDR3 is made up of 14 amino acids. Per the authors' pipeline: Amplifying reference gene primers gave estimates of nucleated cell counts. Clones were read by immunoSEQ multiplex PCR, and TCRdb kept only the in-frame ones, dropping some. V and J calls plus clone size are reproduced from that table; the DNA served to infer D and trimming. The sample has 100,000 to 130,000 clones; 88% are singletons. The sequencing sample was made of peripheral blood. The V and J genes are TRBV9 and TRBJ1-1, with 9 bases aligning to TRBD1. This TCR was sampled from a human donor in a cohort sampled during active COVID-19. CDR3: CASSVRDRANEAFF. CDR3 nucleotides: TGTGCCAGCAGCGTAAGGGACAGGGCGAATGAAGCTTTCTTT.